This entry lists 9 T cell receptor beta chains sequenced from one sample in a study of spatial heterogeneity in lung cancer. Documented time point: blood at routine non-recurrence follow-up after resection. Unsorted whole RNA samples from tumor, nontumor lung or frozen PBMC were sequenced. One entry per CDR3 protein, called by TCRdb with MiXCR from the 5' RACE reads. The data contain about 120,000 distinct CDR3 sequences, 12% of them singletons. The sample here was PBMCs, taken at follow-up. These receptors all come from a male donor with early-stage non-small cell lung cancer.

This clonotype occurred many times. The chain is built from TRBV10-3 and TRBJ2-1; TRBD2 matches at 10 bases. V shed 0 bases and J 9 bases; nucleotides not matched to a gene: 5. CDR1 is ENHRY, CDR2 SYGVKD, per germline. The CDR3 loop spans 15 amino acids. The chain's CDR3 is CAISESASGGAEQFF. The CDR3 nucleotides are TGTGCCATCAGTGAGTCGGCTAGCGGGGGCGCTGAGCAGTTCTTC.

The rearrangement uses TRBV11-2 and TRBJ1-1; a possible D gene is TRBD1 (6 bases). CDR1 SGHAT and CDR2 FQNNGV come from the germline V gene. This CDR3 is 16 amino acids long. Trimming cost V 1 base and J 0 bases, with 12 bases left between them. For the CDR3, the DNA is TGTGCCAGCAGCTTAGGACAGGTCAGGATGAACACTGAAGCTTTCTTT. Translated: CASSLGQVRMNTEAFF.

This clonotype was recorded at least ten times. V is TRBV15 and J is TRBJ1-6; D gene uncertain. Trimming took off 5 bases at V and 6 bases at J, with 11 bases between the two ends. Germline V CDR1 and CDR2: LNHNV, YYDKDF (reference sequence). This CDR3 region has 14 residues. This CDR3 is CATSARSFNSPLHF. CDR3 coding DNA: TGTGCCACCAGCGCCAGATCTTTTAATTCACCCCTCCACTTT.

In its sample, this clonotype was seen many times. This rearrangement joins TRBV7-2 to TRBJ1-1; 12 positions agree with TRBD1. V gave up 5 bases and J gave up 6 bases; unmatched junction bases: 7. CDR1 is SGHTA and CDR2 is FQGNSA in the germline V gene. CDR3 length: 15 residues. This chain's CDR3 is CASSTLGQGASEAFF. In DNA, the CDR3 is TGTGCCAGCAGCACACTGGGACAGGGGGCTTCTGAAGCTTTCTTT.

The chain combines TRBV6-1 with TRBJ1-5, with D perhaps matching TRBD1 (5 bases). V lost 2 bases and J 5 bases, leaving 13 bases between the germline ends. The CDR3 runs to 15 residues. The germline gives CDR1 MNHNS, CDR2 SASEGT. CDR3 bases: TGTGCCAGCAGTGAATACGGACATCCAGATCAGCCCCAGCATTTT. Translating it yields CASSEYGHPDQPQHF.

In this sample, this clonotype turned up many times. V usage is TRBV10-3 and J usage is TRBJ2-3; 9 bases fit TRBD2. Germline V lookup: CDR1 ENHRY, CDR2 SYGVKD. The CDR3 has 15 residues. V lost 8 bases to trimming and J lost 5 bases; unmatched junction nucleotides: 11. The CDR3 region is CAIAAMPSGVDTQYF. The CDR3 nucleotides read TGTGCCATCGCGGCTATGCCTAGCGGGGTAGATACGCAGTATTTT.

The rearrangement uses TRBV28 and TRBJ2-1; D is perhaps TRBD2 (6 bases). CDR3 size: 15 residues. Trimming removed 2 bases at V and 5 bases at J, with 13 bases between. Germline loops: CDR1 MDHEN, CDR2 SYDVKM. CDR3 in DNA: TGTGCCAGCAGTTTAGTCCAGGCGGGAAACAATGAGCAGTTCTTC. Translating it yields CASSLVQAGNNEQFF.

The chain carries TRBV7-2 and TRBJ1-4; tentatively, D is TRBD1 (6 bases). This CDR3 has 14 residues. Germline CDR1 and CDR2: SGHTA and FQGNSA. V was clipped by 4 bases and J by 2 bases, with 8 bases between them. The CDR3 coding sequence is TGTGCCAGCAGCTCACAGGGTACTAATGAAAAACTGTTTTTT. Amino acid sequence: CASSSQGTNEKLFF.

Ten or more counts support this clonotype. J is TRBJ2-5 and V is TRBV10-3; D possibly corresponds to TRBD1 (7 bases). Trimming took 11 bases from V and 5 from J, leaving 18 bases between them. The V gene's germline CDR1 is ENHRY and CDR2 SYGVKD. This CDR3 region has 13 residues. CDR3 nucleotide sequence: TGTGCCCCGGTACCCTCAGGGGGGGAGACCCAGTACTTC. Protein sequence: CAPVPSGGETQYF.